This T cell receptor (beta chain) was recovered during a study of neoadjuvant anti-PD-1 for oral cavity cancer. The trim removed 4 bases at V and 4 bases at J, leaving 6 bases unmatched. The CDR3 extends over 16 amino acids. Germline V gene sequence: CDR1 MGHRA, CDR2 YSYEKL. TCRdb's copy holds only in-frame clones and misses some; the assay was immunoSEQ multiplex PCR. The sample lists 55,000 to 80,000 clones; 80% to 90% were seen once. V is TRBV4-1 and J is TRBJ2-1; TRBD2 aligns across 11 bases. Here the sequenced sample was PBMCs, taken before nivolumab (anti-PD-1) treatment. The source of this sequence is a person aged 35-79 years with oral cavity squamous cell carcinoma. The CDR3 reads CASSRGSGGGYNEQFF. For the CDR3, the DNA is TGCGCCAGCAGCCGAGGTAGCGGGGGGGGATACAATGAGCAGTTCTTC.